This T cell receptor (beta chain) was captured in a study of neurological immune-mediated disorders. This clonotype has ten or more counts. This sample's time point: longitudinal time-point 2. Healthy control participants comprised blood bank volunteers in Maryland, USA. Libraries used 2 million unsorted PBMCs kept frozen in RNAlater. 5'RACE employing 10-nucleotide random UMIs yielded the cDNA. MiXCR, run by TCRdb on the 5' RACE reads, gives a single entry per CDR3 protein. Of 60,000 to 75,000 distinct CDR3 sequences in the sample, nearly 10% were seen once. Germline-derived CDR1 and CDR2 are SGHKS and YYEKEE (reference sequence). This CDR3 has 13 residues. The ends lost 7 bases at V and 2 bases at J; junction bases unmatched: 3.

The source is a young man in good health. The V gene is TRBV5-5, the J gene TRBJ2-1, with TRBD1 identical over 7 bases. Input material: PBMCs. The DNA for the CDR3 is TGTGCCAGCCGGGACAGTCCCTACAATGAGCAGTTCTTC. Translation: CASRDSPYNEQFF.